These 13 T cell receptor beta chains share one sample of origin, sequenced in a study of blood T cell repertoires in COVID-19. This table comes from immunoSEQ multiplex PCR, and its TCRdb copy is limited to in-frame clones, with some not included. The data contain roughly 90,000 clones, 80% of them singletons. Sequences were obtained from peripheral blood. All receptors derive from a woman in her 70s with acute or convalescent COVID-19.

The chain has TRBV9 and TRBJ2-2; 10 positions match TRBD2. The CDR3 loop spans 16 amino acids. The J segment lost 2 bases and the V segment lost 4 bases, leaving 5 bases of the junction unmatched. Germline assignment: CDR1 SGDLS and CDR2 YYNGEE. The CDR3, as DNA: TGTGCCAGCAGCATAGCGGGGGGACCCAACACCGGGGAGCTGTTTTTT. This translates into CASSIAGGPNTGELFF.

The chain employs TRBV30 and TRBJ1-5; D might be TRBD1 (5 bases). CDR1 GTSNPN and CDR2 SVGIG come from the germline V gene (reference sequence). The CDR3 covers 14 residues. The V gene lost 0 bases and the J gene lost 7 bases, with 13 bases spanning the gap. Written as DNA, the CDR3 is TGTGCCTGGAGTGTACTGGGGGGTGGACAGCCCCAGCATTTT. Amino acid sequence: CAWSVLGGGQPQHF.

The chain has TRBV27 and TRBJ1-6; D is perhaps TRBD1 (6 bases). V shed 7 bases and J shed 6 bases, with 13 bases lying between them. CDR1 MNHEY and CDR2 SMNVEV come from the germline V gene (reference sequence). This CDR3 has 14 residues. The CDR3: CASTASRGNSPLHF. CDR3 sequence (DNA): TGTGCCAGCACCGCGTCCAGGGGTAATTCACCCCTCCACTTT.

This sequence joins TRBV5-1 and TRBJ1-1, with 8 bases matching TRBD1. Trimming took 1 base from V and 5 from J; bases not matched to a gene: 10. This CDR3 is 16 amino acids long. Germline V CDR1 and CDR2: SGHRS, YFSETQ. The DNA for the CDR3 is TGCGCCAGCAGCTTGATTGCAGGGGGCGCGGGTACTGAAGCTTTCTTT. Protein product: CASSLIAGGAGTEAFF.

The chain couples TRBV4-2 to TRBJ2-3; 11 bases agree with TRBD2. After removal of 4 bases from V and 4 bases from J, the junction contained 4 bases not matched to a gene. The CDR3 totals 15 residues. Germline CDR1 and CDR2: LGHNA and YNFKEQ. The CDR3 spells CASSRTSGSADTQYF. DNA for the CDR3: TGTGCCAGCAGCCGAACTAGCGGGAGTGCAGATACGCAGTATTTT.

The genes are TRBV6-5 and TRBJ2-7; D is ambiguous. The CDR3 has 14 residues. Trimming removed 6 bases at V and 2 bases at J, with 14 bases between. Germline V gene data show CDR1 as MNHEY and CDR2 as SVGAGI. The CDR3: CASRSIGETYEQYF. The DNA of the CDR3 is TGTGCCAGCAGATCCATTGGAGAAACCTACGAGCAGTACTTC.

The chain uses TRBV15 and TRBJ2-5; TRBD1 matches 9 bases. CDR3 length equals 14 residues. Per the germline V gene, CDR1 is LNHNV and CDR2 is YYDKDF (reference sequence). V gave up 3 bases and J gave up 4 bases; unmatched junction bases: 3. The CDR3 loop reads CATSRLQGAETQYF. In DNA form, the CDR3 reads TGTGCCACCAGCAGGCTACAGGGGGCAGAGACCCAGTACTTC.

This clone was picked up a small number of times. This rearrangement joins TRBV10-2 to TRBJ2-2, with D hard to call. In germline, CDR1 is WSHSY, CDR2 SAAADI. This CDR3 has 13 residues. V was pared by 4 bases and J by 4 bases, with 7 bases between. The CDR3 bases are TGCGCCAGCAGTGTGAGAGCCACCGGGGAGCTGTTTTTT. It specifies CASSVRATGELFF.

The chain carries TRBV27 and TRBJ2-1, with a weak D call TRBD2 (5 bases). The CDR3 consists of 15 residues. CDR1 and CDR2 (germline): MNHEY, SMNVEV (reference sequence). V was pared by 1 base and J by 2 bases, with 9 bases between. Written as DNA, the CDR3 is TGTGCCAGCAGTTTATTCGGAGGCGCCTACAATGAGCAGTTCTTC. This translates into CASSLFGGAYNEQFF.

Remarks on this clone: Other DNA sequences in the same sample also yield this CDR3. The chain is built from TRBV18 and TRBJ1-1, with D hard to call. CDR3 length: 11 residues. Germline CDR1 and CDR2: KGHSH and LQKENI. Trimming removed 8 bases from V and 1 base from J, with 5 bases in between. CDR3 coding DNA: TGTGCCAGCCGCGGGAACACTGAAGCTTTCTTT. This sequence encodes CASRGNTEAFF.

V and J are TRBV5-6 and TRBJ1-2, with 11 bases aligning to TRBD1. Germline-derived CDR1 and CDR2 are SGHDT and YYEEEE. V dropped 4 bases and J dropped 4; count of bases not matched to a gene: 9. The CDR3 has 16 amino acids. The CDR3 nucleotides are TGTGCCAGCAGCGGGACAGGGGGTTGGGGACTCTATGGCTACACCTTC. Protein: CASSGTGGWGLYGYTF.

This clone was seen only once. The chain joins TRBV5-1 to TRBJ2-7; TRBD1 matches 7 bases. The CDR3 consists of 17 residues. Germline V gene data show CDR1 as SGHRS and CDR2 as YFSETQ. The trim removed 0 bases at V and 2 bases at J, leaving 11 bases unmatched. The CDR3 sequence is CASSLEPNRQGTYEQYF. The CDR3 DNA follows: TGCGCCAGCAGCTTGGAACCAAATCGACAGGGAACCTACGAGCAGTACTTC.

J is TRBJ1-5 and V is TRBV7-7; a weak D match, TRBD1 (6 bases). CDR3 length equals 14 residues. CDR1 SSHAT and CDR2 FNYEAQ come from the germline V gene (reference sequence). V gave up 11 bases and J gave up 7 bases, with 21 bases separating them. CDR3 in amino acids: CAGGGQGNGQPQHF. The CDR3 DNA is TGTGCCGGGGGGGGTCAGGGGAATGGGCAGCCCCAGCATTTT.